This T cell receptor (beta chain) was sequenced for a study of cytomegalovirus exposure and HLA in healthy donors. General study points: Most subjects' HLA-A and HLA-B alleles were reportedly predicted from TCR beta sequences.

Trimming stripped 0 bases from V and 6 bases from J, with 12 bases between. The CDR3 spans 15 residues. CDR1 is SGHNT and CDR2 is YYREEE in the germline V gene (reference sequence). This clone was found once. Its antigen is not known. Primers for the PCR totalled 60 Vbeta and 13 Jbeta. Produced via immunoSEQ multiplex PCR; TCRdb's table is partial and in-frame only. The top ten clones hold 1.2% of a sample with about 92,000 clones, 81% of them seen once. V usage is TRBV5-4 and J usage is TRBJ1-4; D remains unclear. The sample consisted of PBMCs. The receptor comes from a girl aged 2 to 10 in good health and CMV-seropositive. CDR3: CASSLVGSGDEKLFF. CDR3 nucleotide sequence: TGTGCCAGCAGCTTGGTTGGCAGCGGTGATGAAAAACTGTTTTTT.